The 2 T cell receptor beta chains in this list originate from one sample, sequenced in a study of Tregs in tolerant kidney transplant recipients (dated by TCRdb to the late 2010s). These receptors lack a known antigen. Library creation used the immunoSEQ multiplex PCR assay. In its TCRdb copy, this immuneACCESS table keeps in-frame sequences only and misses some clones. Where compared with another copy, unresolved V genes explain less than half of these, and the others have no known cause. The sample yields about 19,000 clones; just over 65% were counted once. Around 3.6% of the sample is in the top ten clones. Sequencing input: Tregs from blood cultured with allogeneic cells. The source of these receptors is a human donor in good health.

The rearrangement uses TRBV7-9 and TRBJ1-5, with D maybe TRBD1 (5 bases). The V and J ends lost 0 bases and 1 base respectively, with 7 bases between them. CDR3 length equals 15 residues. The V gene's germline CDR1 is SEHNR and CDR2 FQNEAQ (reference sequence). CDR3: CASSLAGGSNQPQHF. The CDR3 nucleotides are TGTGCCAGCAGCTTAGCTGGGGGGAGCAATCAGCCCCAGCATTTT.

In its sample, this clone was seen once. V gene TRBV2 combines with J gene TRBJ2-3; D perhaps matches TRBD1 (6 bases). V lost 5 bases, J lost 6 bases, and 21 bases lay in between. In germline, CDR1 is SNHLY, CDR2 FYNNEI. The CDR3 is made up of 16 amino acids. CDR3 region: CASSTGHSTKLDTQYF. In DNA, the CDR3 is TGTGCCAGCAGTACGGGACACTCAACGAAGTTGGATACGCAGTATTTT.